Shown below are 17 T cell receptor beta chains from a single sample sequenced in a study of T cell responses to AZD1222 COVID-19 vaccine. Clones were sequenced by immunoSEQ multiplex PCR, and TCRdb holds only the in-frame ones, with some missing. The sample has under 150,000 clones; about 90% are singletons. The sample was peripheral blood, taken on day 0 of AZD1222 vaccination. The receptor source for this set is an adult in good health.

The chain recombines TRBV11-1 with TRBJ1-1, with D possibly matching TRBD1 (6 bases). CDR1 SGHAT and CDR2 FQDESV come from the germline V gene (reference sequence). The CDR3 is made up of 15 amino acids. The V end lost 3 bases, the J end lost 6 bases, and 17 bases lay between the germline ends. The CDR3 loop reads CASSLGGAGTAEAFF. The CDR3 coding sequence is TGTGCCAGCAGCTTGGGGGGGGCGGGAACCGCTGAAGCTTTCTTT.

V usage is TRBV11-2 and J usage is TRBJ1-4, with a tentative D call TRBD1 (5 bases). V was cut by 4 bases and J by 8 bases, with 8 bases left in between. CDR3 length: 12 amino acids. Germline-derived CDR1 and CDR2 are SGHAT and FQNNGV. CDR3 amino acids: CASSWGGEKLFF. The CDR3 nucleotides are TGTGCCAGCAGCTGGGGGGGGGAAAAACTGTTTTTT. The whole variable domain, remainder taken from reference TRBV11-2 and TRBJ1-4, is EAGVAQSPRYKIIEKRQSVAFWCNPISGHATLYWYQQILGQGPKLLIQFQNNGVVDDSQLPKDRFSAERLKGVDSTLKIQPAKLEDSAVYLCASSWGGEKLFFGSGTQLSVL.

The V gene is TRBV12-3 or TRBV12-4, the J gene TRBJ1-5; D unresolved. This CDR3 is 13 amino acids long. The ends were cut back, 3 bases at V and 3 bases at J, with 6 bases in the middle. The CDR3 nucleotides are TGTGCCAGCAGTTTCACGTACAATCAGCCCCAGCATTTT. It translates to CASSFTYNQPQHF.

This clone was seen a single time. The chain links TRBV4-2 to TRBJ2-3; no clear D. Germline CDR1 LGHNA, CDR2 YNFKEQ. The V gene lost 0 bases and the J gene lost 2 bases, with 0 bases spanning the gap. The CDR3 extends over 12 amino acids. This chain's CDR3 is CASSQDTDTQYF. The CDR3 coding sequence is TGTGCCAGCAGCCAAGACACAGATACGCAGTATTTT.

The CDR3 sequence is CASSPGTYSPLHF. The CDR3 DNA follows: TGTGCCAGCAGTCCCGGGACATATTCACCCCTCCACTTT. The chain employs TRBV6-5 and TRBJ1-6; possibly TRBD1 for D (6 bases). V was clipped by 5 bases and J by 8 bases, with 10 bases between them. CDR3 length: 13 amino acids. CDR1 is MNHEY, CDR2 SVGAGI, per germline.

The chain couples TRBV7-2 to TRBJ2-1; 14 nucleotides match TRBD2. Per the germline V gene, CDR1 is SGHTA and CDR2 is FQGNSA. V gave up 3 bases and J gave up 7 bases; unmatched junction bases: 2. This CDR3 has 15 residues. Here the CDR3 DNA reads TGTGCCAGCAGCTTTGGACTAGCGGGGGGTAATGAGCAGTTCTTC. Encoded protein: CASSFGLAGGNEQFF.

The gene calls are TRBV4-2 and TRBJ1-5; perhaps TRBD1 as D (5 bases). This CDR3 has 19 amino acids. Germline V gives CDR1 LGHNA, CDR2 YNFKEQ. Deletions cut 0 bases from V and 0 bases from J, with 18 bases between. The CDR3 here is CASSQEAARDHHSNQPQHF. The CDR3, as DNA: TGTGCCAGCAGCCAAGAAGCGGCCAGGGACCATCATAGCAATCAGCCCCAGCATTTT.

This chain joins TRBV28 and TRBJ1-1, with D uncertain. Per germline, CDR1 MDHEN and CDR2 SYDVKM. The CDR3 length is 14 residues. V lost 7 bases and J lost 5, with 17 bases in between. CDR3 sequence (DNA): TGTGCCAGCACCAAATATCGACTGCCAACTGAAGCTTTCTTT. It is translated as CASTKYRLPTEAFF.

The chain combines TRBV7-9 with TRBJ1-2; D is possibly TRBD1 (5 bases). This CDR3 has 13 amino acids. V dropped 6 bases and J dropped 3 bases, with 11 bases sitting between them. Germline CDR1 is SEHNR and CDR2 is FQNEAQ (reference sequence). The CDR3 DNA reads TGTGCCAGCAGAAAACGGGGGGACTATGGCTACACCTTC. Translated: CASRKRGDYGYTF.

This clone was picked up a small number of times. CDR3 in amino acids: CASSLDRNTGELFF. The CDR3 bases are TGTGCCAGCAGTCTCGACAGAAACACCGGGGAGCTGTTTTTT. This chain joins TRBV6-6 and TRBJ2-2, with D possibly being TRBD1 (5 bases). CDR1 is MNHNY, CDR2 SVGAGI, per germline (reference sequence). The CDR3 is 14 amino acids. Trimming removed 5 bases from V and 2 bases from J, with 9 bases in between.

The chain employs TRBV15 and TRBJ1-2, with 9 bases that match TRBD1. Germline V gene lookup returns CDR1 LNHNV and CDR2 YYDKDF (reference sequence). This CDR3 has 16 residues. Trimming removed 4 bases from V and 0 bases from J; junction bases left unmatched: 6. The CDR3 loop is CATSTRDRAPNYGYTF. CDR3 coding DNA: TGTGCCACCAGCACTCGGGACAGGGCCCCTAACTATGGCTACACCTTC.

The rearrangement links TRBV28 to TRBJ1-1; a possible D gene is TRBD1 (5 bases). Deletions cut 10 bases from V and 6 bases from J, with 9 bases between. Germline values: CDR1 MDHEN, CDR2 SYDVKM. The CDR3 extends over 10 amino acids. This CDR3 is CATGGAEAFF. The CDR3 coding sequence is TGTGCCACCGGGGGGGCTGAAGCTTTCTTT.

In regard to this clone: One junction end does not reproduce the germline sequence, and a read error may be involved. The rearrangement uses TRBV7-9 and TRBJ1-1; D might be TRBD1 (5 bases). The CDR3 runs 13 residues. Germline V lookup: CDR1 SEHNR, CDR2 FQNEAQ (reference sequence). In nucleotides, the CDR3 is TGTGCCAGCAGCTCCGGTAGTGTTTCTGGGACCTCTTTT. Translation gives CASSSGSVSGTSF. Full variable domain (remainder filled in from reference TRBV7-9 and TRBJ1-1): DTGVSQNPRHKITKRGQNVTFRCDPISEHNRLYWYRQTLGQGPEFLTYFQNEAQLEKSRLLSDRFSAERPKGSFSTLEIQRTEQGDSAMYLCASSSGSVSGTSFGQGTRLTVV.

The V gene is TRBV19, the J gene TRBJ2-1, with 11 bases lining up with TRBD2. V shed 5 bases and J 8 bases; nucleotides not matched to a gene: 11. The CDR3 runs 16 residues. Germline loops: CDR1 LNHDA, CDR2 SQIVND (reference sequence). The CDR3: CASSPGGTSGLYEQFF. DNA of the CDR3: TGTGCCAGTAGTCCCGGGGGGACTAGCGGTTTGTATGAGCAGTTCTTC.

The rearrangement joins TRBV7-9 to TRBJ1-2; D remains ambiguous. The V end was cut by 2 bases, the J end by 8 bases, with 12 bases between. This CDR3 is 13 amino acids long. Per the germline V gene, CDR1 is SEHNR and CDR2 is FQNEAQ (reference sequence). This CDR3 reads CASSLPTPEGYTF. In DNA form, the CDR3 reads TGTGCCAGCAGCTTACCAACTCCAGAGGGCTACACCTTC.

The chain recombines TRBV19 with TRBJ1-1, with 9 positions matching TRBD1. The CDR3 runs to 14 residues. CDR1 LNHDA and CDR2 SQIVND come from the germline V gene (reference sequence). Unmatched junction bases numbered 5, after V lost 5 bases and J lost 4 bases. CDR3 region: CASSFQTGGTEAFF. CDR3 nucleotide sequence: TGTGCCAGTAGTTTTCAGACAGGGGGCACTGAAGCTTTCTTT.

The DNA of the CDR3 is TGTGCCACCAGCAGGGACCTAGGCGGCAATCAGCCCCAGCATTTT. This gives the protein CATSRDLGGNQPQHF. V gene TRBV15 combines with J gene TRBJ1-5; D is undetermined. Trimming took 3 bases from V and 2 from J, leaving 11 bases between them. CDR1 is LNHNV and CDR2 is YYDKDF in the germline V gene (reference sequence). This CDR3 contains 15 residues.